A selection of T cell receptor beta chains follows, all from one sample in a study of blood T cell repertoires in COVID-19. Assay used: immunoSEQ multiplex PCR; TCRdb lists only in-frame clones, some missing. The data show under 450,000 clones, 80% to 95% seen once. The sample comprised PBMCs or T cells enriched from blood (not recorded which). The receptors were gathered from a woman between 40 and 50 years old who had been exposed to COVID-19. The CDR3 runs from the conserved cysteine through the conserved F or W. Each record gives: V gene, J gene, CDR3 protein.

V gene: TRBV27
J gene: TRBJ2-5
CDR3 protein: CASSIREGQETQYF

V gene: TRBV9
J gene: TRBJ2-7
CDR3 protein: CASSVVGGSEQYF

V gene: TRBV7-9
J gene: TRBJ2-3
CDR3 protein: CASSTPSGGTDTQYF

V gene: TRBV4-2
J gene: TRBJ2-2
CDR3 protein: CASSQEGGSSSGELFF

V gene: TRBV5-5
J gene: TRBJ1-1
CDR3 protein: CASSLGQSLTNTEAFF

V gene: TRBV9
J gene: TRBJ1-3
CDR3 protein: CASSVGLSGNTIYF

V gene: TRBV30
J gene: TRBJ1-5
CDR3 protein: CAWSVAAGWQPQHF

V gene: TRBV6-1
J gene: TRBJ2-5
CDR3 protein: CASSESSRTGKEETQYF

V gene: TRBV13
J gene: TRBJ2-2
CDR3 protein: CASKGLPNTGELFF

V gene: TRBV2
J gene: TRBJ1-5
CDR3 protein: CASTDGVSGQPQHF

V gene: TRBV6-5
J gene: TRBJ2-7
CDR3 protein: CASNRDRAYEQYF

V gene: TRBV6-2/TRBV6-3
J gene: TRBJ1-5
CDR3 protein: CASSDRNNQPQHF

V gene: TRBV7-2
J gene: TRBJ2-7
CDR3 protein: CASSLPGLAGAYEQYF

V gene: TRBV2
J gene: TRBJ1-1
CDR3 protein: CASSGGTGRTEAFF

V gene: TRBV30
J gene: TRBJ2-3
CDR3 protein: CAWSRTGWDTQYF

V gene: TRBV4-2
J gene: TRBJ1-2
CDR3 protein: CASSQDGDRAYGYTF

V gene: TRBV24-1
J gene: TRBJ2-5
CDR3 protein: CATGQGQETQYF

V gene: TRBV24-1
J gene: TRBJ1-1
CDR3 protein: CATSGGGPEAFF

V gene: TRBV6-5
J gene: TRBJ1-5
CDR3 protein: CATNSGTVVRQPQHF

V gene: TRBV19
J gene: TRBJ2-3
CDR3 protein: CATDDRGHGDTQYF

V gene: TRBV5-1
J gene: TRBJ1-2
CDR3 protein: CASRVKSLSGDGYTF

V gene: TRBV11-3
J gene: TRBJ1-3
CDR3 protein: CASSSGQGLAGNTIYF

V gene: TRBV5-1
J gene: TRBJ1-2
CDR3 protein: CASSLGEGDGYTF

V gene: TRBV30
J gene: TRBJ1-2
CDR3 protein: CACGSGQAIGGYGYTF

V gene: TRBV19
J gene: TRBJ2-3
CDR3 protein: CASSVSPPGQGSTDTQYF

V gene: TRBV5-1
J gene: TRBJ2-3
CDR3 protein: CASSAGGVADTQYF

V gene: TRBV5-1
J gene: TRBJ1-1
CDR3 protein: CASSLGPTGAFF

V gene: TRBV24-1
J gene: TRBJ2-3
CDR3 protein: CATSVGDIFTSSTDTQYF

V gene: TRBV3-1/TRBV3-2
J gene: TRBJ2-1
CDR3 protein: CASSRTSGGPEQFF

V gene: TRBV7-5
J gene: TRBJ1-5
CDR3 protein: CARSLEQGNQPQHF

V gene: TRBV27
J gene: TRBJ1-6
CDR3 protein: CASSSGMRNSPLHF

V gene: TRBV15
J gene: TRBJ1-1
CDR3 protein: CATSAATRSTEAFF

V gene: TRBV6-6
J gene: TRBJ1-4
CDR3 protein: CASSSGLGSTNEKLFF

V gene: TRBV15
J gene: TRBJ1-3
CDR3 protein: CATSRDARAGNTIYF

V gene: TRBV4-1
J gene: TRBJ2-7
CDR3 protein: CASSHQASSYEQYF

V gene: TRBV15
J gene: TRBJ2-3
CDR3 protein: CATSTTRSGGPTDTQYF

V gene: TRBV5-6
J gene: TRBJ1-2
CDR3 protein: CASSPEDGGGYGYTF

V gene: TRBV7-9
J gene: TRBJ2-5
CDR3 protein: CASSDFRGSYAETQYF

V gene: TRBV5-1
J gene: TRBJ2-2
CDR3 protein: CASSLFLGQPTGELFF

V gene: TRBV9
J gene: TRBJ2-5
CDR3 protein: CASSAGTAYQETQYF

V gene: TRBV19
J gene: TRBJ1-1
CDR3 protein: CASSPGGTGFSEAFF

V gene: TRBV5-1
J gene: TRBJ1-2
CDR3 protein: CASSFWGRIGTYGYTF

V gene: TRBV30
J gene: TRBJ1-2
CDR3 protein: CAWSKDRLRGYGYTF

V gene: TRBV2
J gene: TRBJ2-2
CDR3 protein: CARTANTGELFF

V gene: TRBV6-1
J gene: TRBJ2-7
CDR3 protein: CASSERGPSGYEQYF